A single TCR beta chain is shown here with its context. Its antigen is not known. This sample is drawn from a study of cytotoxic CD8 clonotypes in ibrutinib-treated CLL. Study-wide background: Treatment had run for a median roughly 13 months, range 6 to 36, when response samples were taken. Average yields of approximately 230,000 productive templates and 100,000 or so productive rearrangements characterized the samples. Broader study findings: Contraction or stability on treatment characterized the public clonotypes, which were uncommon.

Researchers set a sequencing depth target of 1 in 200,000 to 1 in 1 million T cells. Profiled with immunoSEQ multiplex PCR; TCRdb holds only in-frame clones, not every one. Found here are approximately 30,000 clones, approximately 68% of them singletons; the top ten hold roughly half. V lost 1 base to trimming and J lost 16 bases; unmatched junction nucleotides: 7. The CDR3 contains 12 residues. The germline V gene encodes CDR1 SQVTM and CDR2 ANQGSEA. Source: PBMCs, taken after 24 months of ibrutinib treatment. The chain joins TRBV29-1 to TRBJ1-4; 9 bases fit TRBD1. The sequence derives from a human donor with chronic lymphocytic leukemia. The CDR3 bases are TGCAGCGTTGAAGTAGGGACAGGGAGGCCGTTTTTT. This encodes CSVEVGTGRPFF. Using reference TRBV29-1 and TRBJ1-4 for the parts outside the CDR3, the full variable domain is SAVISQKPSRDICQRGTSLTIQCQVDSQVTMMFWYRQQPGQSLTLIATANQGSEATYESGFVIDKFPISRPNLTFSTLTVSNMSPEDSSIYLCSVEVGTGRPFFGSGTQLSVL.